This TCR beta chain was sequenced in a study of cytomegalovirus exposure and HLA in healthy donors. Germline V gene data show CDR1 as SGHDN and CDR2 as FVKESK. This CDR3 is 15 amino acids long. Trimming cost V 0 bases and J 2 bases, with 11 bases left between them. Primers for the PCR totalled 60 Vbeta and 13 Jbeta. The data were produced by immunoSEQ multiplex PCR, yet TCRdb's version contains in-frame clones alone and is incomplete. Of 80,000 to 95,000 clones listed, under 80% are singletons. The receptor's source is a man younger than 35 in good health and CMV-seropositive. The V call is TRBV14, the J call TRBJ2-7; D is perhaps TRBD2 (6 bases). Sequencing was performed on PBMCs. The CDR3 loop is CASSQESSATYEQYF. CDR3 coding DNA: TGTGCCAGCAGCCAAGAGTCTAGCGCTACCTACGAGCAGTACTTC.